These 17 T cell receptor beta chains were sequenced from one sample in a study of beta chain features in type 1 diabetes. Overall study results and limits: Type 1 diabetes patients had TCRB CDR3s that were shorter (moderately but significantly so) in all four CD4+ subsets.

Reverse transcribing all isolated RNA meant expressed TCRB transcripts were sequenced. Assay used: immunoSEQ multiplex PCR; TCRdb lists only in-frame clones, some missing. The table records some 170,000 clones, about 63% of them present only once. For these TCRs, the target antigens are not known. The material sequenced was naive CD4+ T cells from blood. The receptors here all came from a man aged 25-40 years with type 1 diabetes.

This clone has only a few counts. The chain employs TRBV30 and TRBJ1-6; D gene unclear. V was clipped by 0 bases and J by 7 bases, with 7 bases between them. The length of the CDR3 is 13 residues. CDR1 and CDR2 from the germline V gene are GTSNPN and SVGIG (reference sequence). In nucleotides, the CDR3 is TGTGCCTGGAGTGTACGAGGGAATTCACCCCTCCACTTT. Protein product: CAWSVRGNSPLHF.

The CDR3 sequence: CSASREDTQYF. The CDR3 bases are TGCAGTGCTAGCAGGGAGGATACGCAGTATTTT. This chain links TRBV20-1 with TRBJ2-3, with D possibly being TRBD1 or TRBD2 (5 bases each). This CDR3 has 11 residues. Trimming took off 3 bases at V and 6 bases at J, with 7 bases between the two ends. CDR1 and CDR2 (germline): DFQATT, SNEGSKA (reference sequence).

V is TRBV11-2 and J is TRBJ2-5; 9 nucleotides agree with TRBD1. Trimming removed 5 bases from V and 4 bases from J; junction bases left unmatched: 8. Germline V gene sequence: CDR1 SGHAT, CDR2 FQNNGV. The CDR3 loop spans 15 amino acids. The CDR3 spells CASSPGQGLGETQYF. The CDR3 nucleotides read TGTGCCAGCAGCCCAGGACAGGGGCTAGGAGAGACCCAGTACTTC.

V usage is TRBV2 and J usage is TRBJ1-5, with a tentative D call TRBD1 (5 bases). CDR1 is SNHLY, CDR2 FYNNEI, per germline. CDR3 length: 15 residues. Trimming stripped 6 bases from V and 2 bases from J, with 14 bases between. The CDR3 region has the DNA TGTGCCAGCAGGCCTCAGGGTTTGGGCAATCAGCCCCAGCATTTT. It translates to CASRPQGLGNQPQHF. The full variable domain, rest sourced from reference TRBV2 and TRBJ1-5, is EPEVTQTPSHQVTQMGQEVILRCVPISNHLYFYWYRQILGQKVEFLVSFYNNEISEKSEIFDDQFSVERPDGSNFTLKIRSTKLEDSAMYFCASRPQGLGNQPQHFGDGTRLSIL.

The gene calls are TRBV9 and TRBJ2-1, with no clear D. The V gene lost 3 bases and the J gene lost 5 bases, with 15 bases spanning the gap. CDR1 SGDLS and CDR2 YYNGEE come from the germline V gene. This CDR3 spans 15 amino acids. This chain's CDR3 is CASSGANWADNEQFF. The CDR3 nucleotides are TGTGCCAGCAGCGGGGCGAACTGGGCCGACAATGAGCAGTTCTTC.

V gene TRBV29-1 combines with J gene TRBJ2-7; 8 nucleotides align to TRBD1. From germline, CDR1 is SQVTM and CDR2 ANQGSEA. With V trimmed by 6 bases and J by 4 bases, 11 bases remained unmatched. There are 14 residues in the CDR3. This chain's CDR3 is CSVADRAASYEQYF. CDR3 nucleotides: TGCAGCGTGGCGGACAGGGCGGCTTCTTACGAGCAGTACTTC.

The chain uses TRBV30 and TRBJ2-1; 10 bases are a match to TRBD1. The germline V gene has CDR1 GTSNPN and CDR2 SVGIG (reference sequence). J gave up 1 base and V 2 bases, and 5 bases lay outside the gene matches. The length of the CDR3 is 16 residues. The CDR3 nucleotides are TGTGCCTGGAGTTCAAGGACAGGGGGTTCCTACAATGAGCAGTTCTTC. This codes for CAWSSRTGGSYNEQFF.

This clone appeared a single time. The V gene is TRBV4-3, the J gene TRBJ1-2, with a tentative D call TRBD1 (6 bases). The CDR3 runs 16 residues. The V and J ends lost 0 bases and 1 base respectively, with 12 bases between them. In germline, CDR1 is LGHNA, CDR2 YSLEER. The CDR3 bases are TGCGCCAGCAGCCAAGAAGTAGAACAGGGTAACTATGGCTACACCTTC. This translates into CASSQEVEQGNYGYTF.

The chain uses TRBV29-1 and TRBJ2-3, with TRBD2 matching 7 bases. Per the germline V gene, CDR1 is SQVTM and CDR2 is ANQGSEA. With V trimmed by 3 bases and J by 1 base, 1 base remained unmatched. The CDR3 covers 13 residues. The CDR3 bases are TGCAGCGTTGACCGGGGGGGCACAGATACGCAGTATTTT. It translates to CSVDRGGTDTQYF.

The chain is built from TRBV7-9 and TRBJ2-1, with D unclear. With 0 bases removed from V and 5 bases from J, the gap between germline ends came to 2 bases. Germline CDR1 and CDR2: SEHNR and FQNEAQ (reference sequence). The CDR3 runs to 12 residues. In DNA form, the CDR3 reads TGTGCCAGCAGCTTAGCTGACAATGAGCAGTTCTTC. Its protein is CASSLADNEQFF.

V gene TRBV30 combines with J gene TRBJ2-7; D not resolved. Trimming took off 4 bases at V and 3 bases at J, with 7 bases between the two ends. The CDR3 covers 11 residues. Germline V gene sequence: CDR1 GTSNPN, CDR2 SVGIG (reference sequence). CDR3 amino acids: CAWTASYEQYF. In nucleotides, the CDR3 is TGTGCCTGGACAGCCAGCTACGAGCAGTACTTC.

This chain uses TRBV6-5 with TRBJ1-1; no clear D gene. The V gene's germline CDR1 is MNHEY and CDR2 SVGAGI. The CDR3 spans 14 residues. With 2 bases removed from V and 1 base from J, the gap between germline ends came to 8 bases. The DNA of the CDR3 is TGTGCCAGCAGTTACGTCGCGGGGAACACTGAAGCTTTCTTT. It specifies CASSYVAGNTEAFF.

This clone was seen more than once but under ten times. This chain connects TRBV7-9 to TRBJ2-1, with a tentative D call TRBD2 (6 bases). Trimming took off 1 base at V and 0 bases at J, with 10 bases between the two ends. The CDR3 has 16 amino acids. The V gene's germline CDR1 is SEHNR and CDR2 FQNEAQ (reference sequence). The CDR3 DNA follows: TGTGCCAGCAGCTTAGGGAGGGGACTCTCCTACAATGAGCAGTTCTTC. As protein: CASSLGRGLSYNEQFF.

This rearrangement joins TRBV20-1 to TRBJ1-1; D call uncertain. Germline-derived CDR1 and CDR2 are DFQATT and SNEGSKA (reference sequence). The germline V and J ends were trimmed by 4 bases and 1 base, with 4 bases remaining between them. The CDR3 consists of 11 residues. CDR3 nucleotide sequence: TGCAGTGCTACCAGGAACACTGAAGCTTTCTTT. Translating it yields CSATRNTEAFF.

The gene calls are TRBV9 and TRBJ2-5, with D unresolved. V gave up 3 bases and J gave up 5 bases, with 11 bases separating them. Germline V gene data show CDR1 as SGDLS and CDR2 as YYNGEE. The CDR3 has 13 amino acids. DNA for the CDR3: TGTGCCAGCAGCGAACAGCTCGGGGAGACCCAGTACTTC. It translates to CASSEQLGETQYF.

Concerning this clone: This sample also contains other DNA sequences that code for the same CDR3. The chain has TRBV29-1 and TRBJ2-5; 11 bases agree with TRBD1. The CDR3 covers 14 residues. J lost 4 bases, V lost 4 bases, and 5 bases had no gene match. Germline assignment: CDR1 SQVTM and CDR2 ANQGSEA. This CDR3 reads CSVVRTGGVETQYF. CDR3 DNA sequence: TGCAGCGTTGTGCGGACAGGGGGCGTAGAGACCCAGTACTTC.

This chain joins TRBV30 and TRBJ2-1; TRBD2 agrees at 8 bases. The junction had 11 bases not matched to a gene; V was cut back by 4 bases and J by 3 bases. Germline CDR1 GTSNPN, CDR2 SVGIG (reference sequence). The CDR3 spans 16 residues. The CDR3 loop is CAWKGMGTSYYNEQFF. The CDR3, as DNA: TGTGCCTGGAAGGGGATGGGGACTAGTTACTACAATGAGCAGTTCTTC.